What follows describes a single TCR beta chain. The CDR3 runs to 15 residues. Germline V gene lookup returns CDR1 MDHEN and CDR2 SYDVKM. Trimming cost V 2 bases and J 4 bases, with 14 bases left between them. This sample is part of a study of blood T cell repertoires in COVID-19. Turning to the study itself: Some COVID-19 samples were acute and others convalescent; all came from the United States, Italy and Spain. Nucleic acid was either cDNA or gDNA, and it came from T cells, B-cell-depleted T cells, or PBMCs.

Per the original data handling: Scientists estimated how many nucleated cells there were by amplifying reference gene primers. Sequenced by immunoSEQ multiplex PCR; TCRdb stores in-frame clones only, minus some. D and trimming come from the DNA, and the V and J calls and clone size come from that table. The data show roughly 220,000 clones, approximately 80% seen once. Material for sequencing was peripheral blood. The chain is built from TRBV28 and TRBJ1-1, with D perhaps matching TRBD1 (6 bases). The sequence was obtained from a man under 40 with active or convalescent COVID-19. This chain's CDR3 is CASSLIQGSSTEAFF. CDR3 DNA sequence: TGTGCCAGCAGTTTAATACAGGGTTCGAGCACTGAAGCTTTCTTT.